The source of this T cell receptor beta chain is a study of blood T cell repertoires in COVID-19. Study information: From T cells, B-cell-depleted T cells, or PBMCs came the material, which was cDNA or gDNA.

Authors' processing steps: Amplification from reference gene primers served as the basis for estimated nucleated cell counts. Libraries were prepared by immunoSEQ multiplex PCR; TCRdb keeps only in-frame clonotypes and omits some of them. D and trimming were read from the DNA, whereas the V and J calls and clone size are those reported in that table. This repertoire shows around 180,000 clones, approximately 84% found once; its top ten account for about 12%. The V gene end was trimmed by 5 bases and the J gene end by 4 bases; junction bases not matched to a gene: 7. There are 16 residues in the CDR3. The germline V gene encodes CDR1 SGHTA and CDR2 FQGTGA. Participants spanned ages roughly 18 to 95 years and resided in about two dozen US areas. Donors in Cohort 3 who had recovered were those with two negative PCRs, healthcare professional clearance, or resolution of their symptoms.

The chain joins TRBV7-3 to TRBJ2-2; 10 positions match TRBD2. Sample: PBMCs or T cells enriched from blood (not recorded which). The TCR was taken from a man aged 50-60 years who had recovered from COVID-19. The DNA of the CDR3 is TGTGCCAGCAGCCCCAGCGGGGGGGAGATCACCGGGGAGCTGTTTTTT. This codes for CASSPSGGEITGELFF.